The sequence of this T cell receptor (beta chain) was determined in a study of T cells in Graves' hyperthyroidism and ophthalmopathy. TCR beta CDR3 regions were amplified from RNA. A set of HTBI primers served as the primers for a first-round RT-PCR of the TCR CDR3. From the multiplex PCR reads, TCRdb called clonotypes with MiXCR, one entry per CDR3 protein. The sample yields approximately 870,000 distinct CDR3 sequences, 35% to 45% seen once. Clinical symptoms, serum thyroxine and TRAb, thyroid ultrasound and orbital computed tomography together formed the diagnostic basis. Germline V gives CDR1 MNHNS, CDR2 SASEGT. The CDR3 has 13 amino acids. V lost 11 bases, J lost 8 bases, and 21 bases lay in between. This clonotype has only a few counts.

The sample comprised blood. This clonotype originated in a man aged 18 to 35 with Graves' hyperthyroidism. The chain employs TRBV6-1 and TRBJ1-1, with D hard to call. The CDR3 is CAGRESNVGEAFF. Written as DNA, the CDR3 is TGTGCCGGCCGAGAAAGCAACGTGGGCGAAGCTTTCTTT.